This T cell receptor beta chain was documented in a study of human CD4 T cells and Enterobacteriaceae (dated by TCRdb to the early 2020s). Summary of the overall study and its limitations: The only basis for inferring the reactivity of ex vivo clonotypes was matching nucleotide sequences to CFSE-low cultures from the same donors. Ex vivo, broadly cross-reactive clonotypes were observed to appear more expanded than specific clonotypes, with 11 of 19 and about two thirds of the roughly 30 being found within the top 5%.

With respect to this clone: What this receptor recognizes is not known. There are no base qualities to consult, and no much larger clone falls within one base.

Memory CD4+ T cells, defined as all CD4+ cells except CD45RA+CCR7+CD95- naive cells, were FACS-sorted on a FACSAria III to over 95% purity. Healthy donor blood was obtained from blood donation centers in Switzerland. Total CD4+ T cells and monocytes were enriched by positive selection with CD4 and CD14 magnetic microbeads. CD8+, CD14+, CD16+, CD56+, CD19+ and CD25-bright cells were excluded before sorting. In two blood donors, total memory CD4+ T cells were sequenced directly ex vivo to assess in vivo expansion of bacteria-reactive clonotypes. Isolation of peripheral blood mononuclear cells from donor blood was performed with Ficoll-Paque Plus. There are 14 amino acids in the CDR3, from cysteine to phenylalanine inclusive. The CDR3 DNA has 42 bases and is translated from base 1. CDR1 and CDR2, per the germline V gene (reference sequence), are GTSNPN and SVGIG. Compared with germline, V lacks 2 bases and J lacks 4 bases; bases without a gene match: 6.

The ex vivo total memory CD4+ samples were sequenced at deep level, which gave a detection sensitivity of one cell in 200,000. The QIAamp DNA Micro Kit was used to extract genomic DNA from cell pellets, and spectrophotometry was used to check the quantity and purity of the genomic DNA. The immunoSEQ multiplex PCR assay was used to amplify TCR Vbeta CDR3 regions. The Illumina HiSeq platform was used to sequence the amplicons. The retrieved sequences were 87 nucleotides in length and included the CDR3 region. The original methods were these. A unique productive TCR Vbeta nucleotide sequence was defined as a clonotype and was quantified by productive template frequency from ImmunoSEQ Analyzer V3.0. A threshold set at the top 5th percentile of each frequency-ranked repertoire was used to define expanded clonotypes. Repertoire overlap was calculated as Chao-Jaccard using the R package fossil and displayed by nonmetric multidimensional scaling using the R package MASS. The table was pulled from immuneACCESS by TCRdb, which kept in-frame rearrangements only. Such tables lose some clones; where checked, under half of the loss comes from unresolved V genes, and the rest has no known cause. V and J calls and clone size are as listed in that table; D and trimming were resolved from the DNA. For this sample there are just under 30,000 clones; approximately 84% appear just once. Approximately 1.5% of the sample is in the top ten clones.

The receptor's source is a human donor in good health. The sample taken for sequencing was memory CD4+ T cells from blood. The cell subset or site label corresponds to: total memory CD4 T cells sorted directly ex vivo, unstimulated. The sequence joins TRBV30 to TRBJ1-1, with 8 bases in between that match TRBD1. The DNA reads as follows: TGTGCCTGGAGTAAAACAGGGGGAAGCACTGAAGCTTTCTTT. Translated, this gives CAWSKTGGSTEAFF.